Listed below are T cell receptor beta chains from one sample, sequenced in a study of high-grade serous ovarian cancer treatment subgroups. TCRdb's copy holds only in-frame clones and misses some; the assay was immunoSEQ multiplex PCR. The sample holds roughly 8,000 clones; approximately 78% are singletons and the top ten take approximately 5.8%. Specimen: tumor tissue. The receptor set was obtained from a human donor with high-grade serous ovarian cancer. The CDR3 runs from the conserved cysteine through the conserved F or W. A D gene is named only where the DNA matches it firmly. Clone size is not always given. Where it is, it says once, few, many or a class for expanded clones.

TRBV11-2	few	13	TRBJ1-2	-	TGTGCCAGCAGCTTAGCCAGGGTTTATGGCTACACCTTC	CASSLARVYGYTF
TRBV12-5	-	17	TRBJ2-5	-	TGTGCTAGTGGTTTGTGGGGCGACGGGGTAGCCCAAGAGACCCAGTACTTC	CASGLWGDGVAQETQYF
TRBV6-6	-	13	TRBJ2-5	-	TGTGCCAGCAGTCCGAAGGTCGAAGAGACCCAGTACTTC	CASSPKVEETQYF
TRBV7-3	-	15	TRBJ2-7	-	TGTGCCAGCAGCCAAGGGTACGGGGTGTCATACGAGCAGTACTTC	CASSQGYGVSYEQYF
TRBV18	-	13	TRBJ1-5	-	TGTGCCAGCTCACCGGCGCCCGATCGGCCCCAGCATTTT	CASSPAPDRPQHF
TRBV11-2	once	15	TRBJ1-4	-	TGTGCCAGCAGCCCGCGACAGACAACTAATGAAAAACTGTTTTTT	CASSPRQTTNEKLFF
TRBV7-2	-	15	TRBJ2-7	-	TGTGCCAGCAGCCCCAGTCAATGGCGGGCCTACGAGCAGTACTTC	CASSPSQWRAYEQYF
TRBV7-8	-	11	TRBJ1-1	-	TGTGCCAGCAGCTTCGGCAGCCGTCCCTTCTTT	CASSFGSRPFF
TRBV7-6	-	15	TRBJ2-5	TRBD2	TGTGCCAGCAGCATGACCGCGGGAGCGGGAGAGACCCAGTACTTC	CASSMTAGAGETQYF
TRBV5-1	-	18	TRBJ2-7	TRBD1	TGCGCCAGCCGAGAGACAGGGAACCACCAAACCCGGGTCTACGAGCAGTACTTC	CASRETGNHQTRVYEQYF
TRBV19	few	15	TRBJ2-2	-	TGTGCCAGTCTGTTACCGTCTCAAGGAACCGGGGAGCTGTTTTTT	CASLLPSQGTGELFF
TRBV10-3	-	14	TRBJ2-2	-	TGTGCCATCTGGGCGGGCGAGGGCACCGGGGAGCTGTTTTTT	CAIWAGEGTGELFF
TRBV5-4	-	16	TRBJ2-7	TRBD2	TGTGCCAGCAGCTTGTTCCCCGGGACTACTCCCTACGAGCAGTACTTC	CASSLFPGTTPYEQYF
TRBV2	-	12	TRBJ2-3	TRBD1	TGTGCCAGCAACCGGGACAGGGAGCCGCAGTATTTT	CASNRDREPQYF
TRBV11-1	-	13	TRBJ2-7	-	TGTGCCAGCAGCTCTAACCCCTATTACGAGCAGTACTTC	CASSSNPYYEQYF
TRBV5-4	-	16	TRBJ2-3	TRBD2	TGTGCCAGCAGCTTATACGGGACTAGCGGGAGTAATACGCAGTATTTT	CASSLYGTSGSNTQYF
TRBV28	-	17	TRBJ1-5	-	TGTGCCAGCAAGATATCTTGGGGGACACTAAGCAATCAGCCCCAGCATTTT	CASKISWGTLSNQPQHF
TRBV18	-	18	TRBJ2-1	-	TGTGCCAGCTCACCTCAGTCTGGGGTCGGGGAAGCTTACAATGAGCAGTTCTTC	CASSPQSGVGEAYNEQFF
TRBV9	once	16	TRBJ1-2	-	TGTGCCAGCAGCGTAGCAGGTGGGGTTACTAACTATGGCTACACCTTC	CASSVAGGVTNYGYTF
TRBV29-1	-	12	TRBJ1-4	TRBD1	TGCAGCGTGGGGACAGGGGCGGGAAAACTGTTTTTT	CSVGTGAGKLFF
TRBV7-9	-	13	TRBJ2-1	-	TGTGCCAGCAGCTCTGGGGGGTTCGATGAGCAGTTCTTC	CASSSGGFDEQFF
TRBV7-2	-	15	TRBJ2-7	-	TGTGCCAGCAGCCAAGGGCGTGGTAGCTCCTACGAGCAGTACTTC	CASSQGRGSSYEQYF
TRBV30	-	11	TRBJ2-7	-	TGTGCCTGGAGTGCAGGGCGCAAGCAGTACTTC	CAWSAGRKQYF
TRBV5-6	-	15	TRBJ2-3	TRBD1	TGTGCCAGCAGGGCCCTAGACAGGGACACAGATACGCAGTATTTT	CASRALDRDTDTQYF
TRBV6-1	-	13	TRBJ1-1	-	TGTGCCAGCAGTGAAGATGGTAGCACTGAAGCTTTCTTT	CASSEDGSTEAFF
TRBV18	-	17	TRBJ2-3	-	TGTGCCAGCTCAATAGTAAGGCCCACACTCCCCACAGATACGCAGTATTTT	CASSIVRPTLPTDTQYF
TRBV6-6	-	16	TRBJ1-5	-	TGTGCCAGCAGTTATGCGCCGGACACACGAAATCAGCCCCAGCATTTT	CASSYAPDTRNQPQHF
TRBV6-1	-	12	TRBJ2-3	-	TGTGCCAGCAGCCCAACCCCGTATACGCAGTATTTT	CASSPTPYTQYF
TRBV9	-	14	TRBJ1-1	-	TGTGCCAGCAGCGTAGGAGGGACACTGGGTGAAGCTTTCTTT	CASSVGGTLGEAFF
TRBV28	-	15	TRBJ2-5	-	TGTGCCAGCAAAGGGCCCGTCTCGGCCCAAGAGACCCAGTACTTC	CASKGPVSAQETQYF
TRBV19	-	16	TRBJ1-1	TRBD1	TGTGCCAGCCGACTGACAGGGTTGACCATGAACACTGAAGCTTTCTTT	CASRLTGLTMNTEAFF
TRBV21-1	-	20	TRBJ2-7	-	TGTGCCAGCAGCAAATCCCGAATAAGACTAGCGGGACCTCTCCACTACGAGCAGTACTTC	CASSKSRIRLAGPLHYEQYF
TRBV6-5	-	12	TRBJ2-7	-	TGTGCCAGTTCCGGAACCGCTTCCGAGCAGTACTTC	CASSGTASEQYF
TRBV5-4	-	17	TRBJ2-6	TRBD1	TGTGCCAGCAGCTTGACAGGGGGCTCTACTGGGGCCAACGTCCTGACTTTC	CASSLTGGSTGANVLTF
TRBV28	-	14	TRBJ1-2	TRBD1	TGTGCCAGCAAACGGGGACAGGGTGGCTATGGCTACACCTTC	CASKRGQGGYGYTF
TRBV7-8	-	14	TRBJ2-5	-	TGTGCCAGCAGCCGTAACAGGGGAGGGGAGACCCAGTACTTC	CASSRNRGGETQYF
TRBV30	-	13	TRBJ1-5	-	TGTGCCTGGAGCTCTGATAGCAATCAGCCCCAGCATTTT	CAWSSDSNQPQHF
TRBV7-9	-	14	TRBJ1-1	TRBD1	TGTGCCAGCAGCTTGGCAACAGGGGACACTGAAGCTTTCTTT	CASSLATGDTEAFF
TRBV9	-	17	TRBJ2-1	TRBD2	TGTGCCAGCAGCGACTCCCGGACTAGCGGGAGAGGTAATGAGCAGTTCTTC	CASSDSRTSGRGNEQFF
TRBV5-1	-	15	TRBJ2-1	TRBD2	TGCGCCAGCAGTCGGAGACTAGCGGGACTCAATGAGCAGTTCTTC	CASSRRLAGLNEQFF
TRBV5-5	few	15	TRBJ1-4	-	TGTGCCAGCAGCTTGGCGGGGCAGGGCGGTGAAAAGCTGTTTTTT	CASSLAGQGGEKLFF
TRBV19	-	14	TRBJ2-3	-	TGTGCCAGTAGTCCCCTCCGGACAGCAGATACGCAGTATTTT	CASSPLRTADTQYF
TRBV7-5	-	13	TRBJ1-2	-	TGTGCCAGCAGCCCCACTCCGGGGGCAGGCTACACCTTC	CASSPTPGAGYTF
TRBV30	few	13	TRBJ1-2	-	TGTGCCTGGGAACCCGAAAACAGCTATGGCTACACCTTC	CAWEPENSYGYTF
TRBV11-3	-	14	TRBJ1-1	-	TGTGCCAGCAGCTTATATGGGGGGGGCCCTGAAGCTTTCTTT	CASSLYGGGPEAFF
TRBV6-5	few	15	TRBJ1-1	TRBD1	TGTGCCAGCAGTTATACGACAGGGGAAGACACTGAAGCTTTCTTT	CASSYTTGEDTEAFF
TRBV5-4	-	18	TRBJ2-7	TRBD2	TGTGCCAGCAGCTCAGGGACTAGCGGAGTCCCCTCCTCCTACGAGCAGTACTTC	CASSSGTSGVPSSYEQYF